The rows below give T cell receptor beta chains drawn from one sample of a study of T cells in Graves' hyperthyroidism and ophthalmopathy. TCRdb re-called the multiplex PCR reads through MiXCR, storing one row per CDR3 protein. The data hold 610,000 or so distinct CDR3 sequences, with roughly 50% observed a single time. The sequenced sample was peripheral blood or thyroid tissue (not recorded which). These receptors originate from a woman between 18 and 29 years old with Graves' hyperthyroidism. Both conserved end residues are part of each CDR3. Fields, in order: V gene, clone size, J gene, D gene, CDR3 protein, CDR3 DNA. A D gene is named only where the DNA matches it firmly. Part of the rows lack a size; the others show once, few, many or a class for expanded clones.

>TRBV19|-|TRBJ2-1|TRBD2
CASSSSGSSYNEQFF
TGTGCCAGTAGCTCTAGCGGGAGCTCCTACAATGAGCAGTTCTTC
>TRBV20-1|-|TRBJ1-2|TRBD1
CSAPGTENYGYTF
TGCAGTGCTCCCGGGACAGAGAACTATGGCTACACCTTC
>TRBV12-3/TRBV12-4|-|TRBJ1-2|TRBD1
CASSRYGQGAVGYTF
TGTGCCAGCAGCCGCTACGGACAGGGGGCGGTCGGCTACACCTTC
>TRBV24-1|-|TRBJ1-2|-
CATSAQDSPGGYTF
TGTGCCACCAGTGCCCAAGACAGCCCGGGCGGCTACACCTTC
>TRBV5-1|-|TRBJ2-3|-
CASSLFSQDTQYF
TGCGCCAGCAGCTTGTTCAGCCAAGATACGCAGTATTTT
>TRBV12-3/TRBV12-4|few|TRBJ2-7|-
CASSTTGTFLSYEQYF
TGTGCCAGCAGCACGACCGGGACCTTCCTCTCCTACGAGCAGTACTTC
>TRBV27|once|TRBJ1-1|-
CASSTPSLGDTEAFF
TGTGCCAGCAGTACCCCGAGTCTCGGGGACACTGAAGCTTTCTTT
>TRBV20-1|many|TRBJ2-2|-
CSARDPNRAQHGELFF
TGCAGTGCTAGAGATCCGAACCGGGCTCAGCACGGGGAGCTGTTTTTT
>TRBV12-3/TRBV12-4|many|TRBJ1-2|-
CASTTPGGRDGYTF
TGTGCCAGCACCACCCCGGGGGGCCGTGATGGCTACACCTTC
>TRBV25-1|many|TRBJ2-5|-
CASSEFEYQETQYF
TGTGCCAGCAGTGAATTTGAGTACCAAGAGACCCAGTACTTC
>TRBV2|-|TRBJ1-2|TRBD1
CASREGQGNYGYTF
TGTGCCAGCCGAGAGGGACAGGGAAACTATGGCTACACCTTC
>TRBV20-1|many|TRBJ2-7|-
CSARSDGGRYEQYF
TGCAGTGCTAGATCCGACGGGGGGCGATACGAGCAGTACTTC
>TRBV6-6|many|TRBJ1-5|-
CASSYGHLSRNQPQHF
TGTGCCAGCAGTTACGGGCACCTAAGTCGCAATCAGCCCCAGCATTTT
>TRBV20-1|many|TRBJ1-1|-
CSANPRVVNTEAFF
TGCAGTGCTAACCCTAGAGTTGTGAACACTGAAGCTTTCTTT
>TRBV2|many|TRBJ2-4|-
CASSPVGGIAKNIQYF
TGTGCCAGCAGCCCAGTGGGGGGAATAGCCAAAAACATTCAGTACTTC
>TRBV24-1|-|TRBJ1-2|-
CATSGLDSPAYYGYTF
TGTGCCACCAGTGGCCTAGACAGCCCAGCTTACTATGGCTACACCTTC
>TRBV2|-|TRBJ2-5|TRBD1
CASKRTGDGETQYF
TGTGCCAGTAAACGAACAGGGGATGGGGAGACCCAGTACTTC
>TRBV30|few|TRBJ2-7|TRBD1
CAWSVSTGTGGSEQYF
TGTGCCTGGAGTGTCTCAACCGGGACAGGGGGCTCCGAGCAGTACTTC
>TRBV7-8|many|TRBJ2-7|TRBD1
CASSRRDRGYEQYF
TGTGCCAGCAGCAGACGGGACAGGGGTTACGAGCAGTACTTC
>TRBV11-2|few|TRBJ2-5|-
CASSLEFQETQYF
TGTGCCAGCAGCTTAGAGTTCCAAGAGACCCAGTACTTC
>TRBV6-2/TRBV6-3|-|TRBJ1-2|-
CASKRGKGLYGYTF
TGTGCCAGCAAACGGGGGAAGGGTCTCTATGGCTACACCTTC
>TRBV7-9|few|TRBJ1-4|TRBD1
CASSFGQGKLFF
TGTGCCAGCAGCTTCGGACAGGGGAAACTGTTTTTT
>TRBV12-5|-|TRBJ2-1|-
CASSVGSGPGEQFF
TGTGCCAGCAGCGTAGGGTCGGGCCCAGGTGAGCAGTTCTTC
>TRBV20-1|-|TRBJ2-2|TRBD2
CSASPSGSGSPGELFF
TGCAGTGCTAGCCCCTCGGGTAGCGGGAGCCCCGGGGAGCTGTTTTTT
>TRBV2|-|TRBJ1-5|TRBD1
CASSSGGETQHF
TGTGCCAGCAGCTCAGGGGGAGAGACCCAGCATTTT